A selection of T cell receptor beta chains follows, all from one sample in a study of shared clonotypes between healthy human individuals. Sequencing used immunoSEQ multiplex PCR; TCRdb keeps in-frame clones, though not all of them. The data hold about half a million clones, with 70% to 80% observed a single time. The source material was PBMCs. These receptors all stem from a woman aged 40 to 50 in good health. Some clones in this sample may be carry-over from other donors' samples. CDR3s leave out the opening cysteine and the closing phenylalanine or tryptophan. The order of the fields is clone size, V gene, J gene, CDR3 protein. Where a row states a size, it is once, few, many or the class of an expanded clone; other rows omit it.

>-|TRBV9|TRBJ2-7
ASSVGPDRDYEQY
>-|TRBV5-1|TRBJ2-7
ASSQRWGRVSSYEQY
>-|TRBV21-1|TRBJ1-1
ASSGKVSGETEAF
>-|TRBV5-1|TRBJ2-1
ASSLSAGDHSYNEQF
>-|TRBV19|TRBJ2-7
ASSLQGGLGEQY
>-|TRBV7-7|TRBJ1-1
ASSLTGTENTEAF
>-|TRBV5-1|TRBJ2-7
ASSFQGQGYEQY
>-|TRBV4-2|TRBJ1-2
ASSQTIHGYT
>-|TRBV5-1|TRBJ2-7
ASSLDGAEYEQY
>many|TRBV2|-
ATPGASGRSYEQY
>-|TRBV19|TRBJ1-1
ASSPGPNTEAF
>-|TRBV7-8|TRBJ1-2
ASSLGQGDYGYT
>-|TRBV6-5|TRBJ2-1
ASSSGQINEQF
>-|TRBV5-4|TRBJ2-3
ASSFGTSWTDTQY
>-|TRBV6-1|TRBJ2-7
ASSERWGFQDEQY
>once|TRBV4-3|TRBJ2-1
ASSQLAGAAEQF
>-|TRBV14|TRBJ1-3
ASSRYGGSGNTIY
>-|TRBV7-3|TRBJ2-6
ASSVQTGGANVLT
>-|TRBV29-1|TRBJ2-1
SVERDRGVRNEQF
>-|TRBV7-2|TRBJ1-2
ASSFVGQGYGYT
>-|TRBV30|TRBJ1-3
AWTEQGRGNTIY
>-|TRBV7-2|TRBJ2-7
ASSPGTGGFYEQY
>-|TRBV28|TRBJ2-1
ASSEPSGSYNEQF
>once|TRBV14|TRBJ1-1
ASSQEQGAITEAF
>-|TRBV9|TRBJ1-3
ASSVAASLGNTIY
>once|TRBV25-1|TRBJ2-3
ASSDWTGSLTDTQY
>-|TRBV28|TRBJ2-5
ASSFVGWGAQETQY
>-|TRBV7-9|TRBJ2-7
ASSLYSGREKNEQY
>many|TRBV2|TRBJ2-1
ASSAGYSEREQF
>-|TRBV6-5|TRBJ2-5
ASRRGQPGAAQY
>few|TRBV7-9|TRBJ1-1
ASSWDNTEAF
>-|TRBV18|TRBJ2-1
ASTETSGSGNEQF
>-|TRBV7-2|TRBJ2-7
ASSLEAGGYEQY
>-|TRBV15|TRBJ2-5
ATSRPSLGLFETQY
>-|TRBV7-9|TRBJ1-4
ASSPEGGAFQKLF
>-|TRBV10-1|TRBJ2-1
ASSSPGQVVCDEQF